The TCR beta chain under discussion was sequenced for a study of T cells expressing NK-cell markers. Study summary: According to the study, TCR beta repertoires originated from sorted CD3+CD56+NKG2C+, CD3+CD56+NKG2C- and CD3+CD56-NKG2C+ T cells. Among the eight sequenced donors, seven tested HCMV-seropositive and one tested seronegative. Study-wide results and caveats: The contribution of dominant NKG2C+ clonotypes to CD8+ T cells in more than five donors was roughly 1.0-7.5%.

A note on this clonotype: As yet, its antigen is unknown.

Germline CDR1 and CDR2: SGHRS and YFSETQ. This CDR3 is 18 amino acids long. TCRdb re-called the 5' RACE reads, yielding one record per CDR3 amino acid sequence without DNA. The listing contains around 550,000 distinct CDR3 sequences. This TCR derives from a man between 18 and 35 years old in good health. Specimen: blood T cells: a sorted CD56 or NKG2C T cell subset, CD4+ or CD8+ T cells, or bulk PBMC T cells (not recorded which). This chain links TRBV5-1 with TRBJ2-4; the TCRdb call, TRBD2, lacks DNA for checking. The CDR3 here is CASSLDRQGGSSGNIQYF.